Each of the 25 T cell receptor beta chains below was sequenced from the same sample in a study of cytomegalovirus exposure and HLA in healthy donors. PCR involved 60 Vbeta and 13 Jbeta primers. Generated by immunoSEQ multiplex PCR, the TCRdb table keeps only in-frame clones and is missing some. Of around 140,000 clones listed, 82% are singletons. Sequenced sample: PBMCs. The receptors originated from a woman aged 45 to 65 in good health and CMV-seropositive.

Only a few counts were recorded for this clone. The gene calls are TRBV19 and TRBJ2-1; D perhaps matches TRBD2 (5 bases). Germline assignment: CDR1 LNHDA and CDR2 SQIVND (reference sequence). The CDR3 is 13 amino acids. V gave up 5 bases and J gave up 0 bases, with 5 bases separating them. The CDR3 here is CASSRDSYNEQFF. The CDR3 coding sequence is TGTGCCAGTAGTCGGGACTCCTACAATGAGCAGTTCTTC.

This clone was found once. CDR3 in amino acids: CASSPRGGTDTQYF. CDR3 nucleotides: TGCGCCAGCAGCCCCAGGGGAGGCACAGATACGCAGTATTTT. The V call is TRBV4-3, the J call TRBJ2-3, with D possibly matching TRBD1 (6 bases). Trimming stripped 4 bases from V and 1 base from J, with 9 bases between. The CDR3 totals 14 residues. Germline V CDR1 and CDR2: LGHNA, YSLEER.

This clone showed up just a few times. This chain uses TRBV6-5 with TRBJ1-1, with a possible D match to TRBD1 (5 bases). Trimming left V 5 bases short and J 3 bases short, with 13 bases between. CDR3 length: 14 amino acids. Germline values: CDR1 MNHEY, CDR2 SVGAGI. CDR3 nucleotides: TGTGCCAGCAGTGAAACCTGGGGGGACACTGAAGCTTTCTTT. This translates into CASSETWGDTEAFF.

The V call is TRBV16, the J call TRBJ1-5, with 10 nucleotides matching TRBD1. In germline, CDR1 is KGHSY, CDR2 FQNENV. There are 13 residues in the CDR3. With V trimmed by 2 bases and J by 8 bases, 0 bases remained unmatched. The CDR3 is CASSQGTGEPQHF. CDR3 DNA sequence: TGTGCCAGCAGCCAAGGGACAGGGGAGCCCCAGCATTTT. The full variable domain, its missing parts supplied by reference TRBV16 and TRBJ1-5, is GEEVAQTPKHLVRGEGQKAKLYCAPIKGHSYVFWYQQVLKNEFKFLISFQNENVFDETGMPKERFSAKCLPNSPCSLEIQATKLEDSAVYFCASSQGTGEPQHFGDGTRLSIL.

This clone was counted only a few times. The chain couples TRBV29-1 to TRBJ2-2; D gene uncertain. The V gene's germline CDR1 is SQVTM and CDR2 ANQGSEA. V was shortened by 3 bases and J by 4 bases, with 9 bases between the two germline ends. The CDR3 is 13 residues long. The CDR3 sequence is CSVEGLATGELFF. The DNA of the CDR3 is TGCAGCGTTGAGGGCCTGGCCACCGGGGAGCTGTTTTTT.

V usage is TRBV4-3 and J usage is TRBJ1-1; maybe TRBD1 (6 bases). The CDR3 contains 15 residues. Germline V gene lookup returns CDR1 LGHNA and CDR2 YSLEER. V was cut by 4 bases and J by 4 bases, with 16 bases left in between. The CDR3 sequence is CASSRRTAAITEAFF. The CDR3 coding sequence is TGCGCCAGCAGCCGCCGGACAGCCGCGATCACTGAAGCTTTCTTT.

A few counts support this clone. The chain links TRBV6-5 to TRBJ1-1; D is unresolved. V was pared by 6 bases and J by 1 base, with 12 bases between. CDR1 is MNHEY, CDR2 SVGAGI, per germline. The CDR3 has 14 residues. CDR3 nucleotide sequence: TGTGCCAGCAGCGGACTGGCGGGGAACACTGAAGCTTTCTTT. This codes for CASSGLAGNTEAFF.

This chain links TRBV30 with TRBJ2-6, with no clear D. Germline V gene sequence: CDR1 GTSNPN, CDR2 SVGIG (reference sequence). The CDR3 length is 14 residues. Trimming pared 4 bases from V and 4 bases from J, leaving 11 bases between. The CDR3 reads CAWNHVGGANVLTF. The CDR3 nucleotides read TGTGCCTGGAATCATGTCGGGGGGGCCAACGTCCTGACTTTC. Full variable domain (outside the CDR3, taken from reference TRBV30 and TRBJ2-6): SQTIHQWPATLVQPVGSPLSLECTVEGTSNPNLYWYRQAAGRGLQLLFYSVGIGQISSEVPQNLSASRPQDRQFILSSKKLLLSDSGFYLCAWNHVGGANVLTFGAGSRLTVL.

This chain connects TRBV4-3 to TRBJ1-1; the D is unclear. This CDR3 has 13 residues. In germline, CDR1 is LGHNA, CDR2 YSLEER. Trimming cost V 2 bases and J 2 bases, with 6 bases left between them. CDR3 in DNA: TGCGCCAGCAGCCAAACACAAAACACTGAAGCTTTCTTT. Amino acid sequence: CASSQTQNTEAFF.

The chain recombines TRBV6-1 with TRBJ1-1, with D possibly matching TRBD1 (6 bases). Germline V gene lookup returns CDR1 MNHNS and CDR2 SASEGT. Trimming pared 2 bases from V and 0 bases from J, leaving 10 bases between. The CDR3 is made up of 15 amino acids. This chain's CDR3 is CASSERGAVNTEAFF. The CDR3 region has the DNA TGTGCCAGCAGTGAACGGGGGGCAGTGAACACTGAAGCTTTCTTT.

The chain recombines TRBV9 with TRBJ2-1; TRBD2 matches at 13 bases. Germline CDR1 SGDLS, CDR2 YYNGEE. J lost 4 bases, V lost 4 bases, and 5 bases had no gene match. The CDR3 covers 16 residues. As DNA, the CDR3 is TGTGCCAGCAGCCTCAGGACTAGCGGGAGATACAATGAGCAGTTCTTC. This encodes CASSLRTSGRYNEQFF. The full variable domain, its missing parts supplied by reference TRBV9 and TRBJ2-1, is DSGVTQTPKHLITATGQRVTLRCSPRSGDLSVYWYQQSLDQGLQFLIQYYNGEERAKGNILERFSAQQFPDLHSELNLSSLELGDSALYFCASSLRTSGRYNEQFFGPGTRLTVL.

This clone has more than one count but fewer than ten. The chain combines TRBV7-9 with TRBJ2-2, with 10 bases that match TRBD2. The V segment lost 5 bases and the J segment 5 bases; nucleotides outside the gene matches: 8. The CDR3 totals 16 residues. CDR1 SEHNR and CDR2 FQNEAQ come from the germline V gene (reference sequence). CDR3 nucleotides: TGTGCCAGCAGCCCGGGACTAGCGTGGAAGACCGGGGAGCTGTTTTTT. It specifies CASSPGLAWKTGELFF.

The chain combines TRBV29-1 with TRBJ2-7; D is possibly TRBD2 (6 bases). CDR3 length: 13 residues. V was cut by 6 bases and J by 2 bases, with 14 bases left in between. Germline CDR1 reads SQVTM; CDR2 reads ANQGSEA. The CDR3 protein is CSVITRDAYEQYF. As DNA, the CDR3 is TGCAGCGTGATCACGCGGGATGCCTACGAGCAGTACTTC.

Only a few counts were recorded for this clone. The rearrangement joins TRBV7-2 to TRBJ2-5, with a weak D call TRBD1 (5 bases). Trimming cost V 4 bases and J 3 bases, with 12 bases left between them. This CDR3 spans 14 amino acids. CDR1 and CDR2 from the germline V gene are SGHTA and FQGNSA. CDR3 amino acids: CASSSTSREETQYF. CDR3 bases: TGTGCCAGCAGCTCCACATCCAGGGAAGAGACCCAGTACTTC.

This sequence joins TRBV7-9 and TRBJ2-3, with D possibly being TRBD2 (5 bases). This CDR3 has 12 residues. The germline V gene encodes CDR1 SEHNR and CDR2 FQNEAQ (reference sequence). The V end was cut by 2 bases, the J end by 10 bases, with 10 bases between. The CDR3 reads CASSLSEVPQYF. The CDR3 nucleotides read TGTGCCAGCAGCTTATCGGAGGTCCCGCAGTATTTT. The entire variable domain, with the rest obtained from reference TRBV7-9 and TRBJ2-3, is as follows: DTGVSQNPRHKITKRGQNVTFRCDPISEHNRLYWYRQTLGQGPEFLTYFQNEAQLEKSRLLSDRFSAERPKGSFSTLEIQRTEQGDSAMYLCASSLSEVPQYFGPGTRLTVL.

The J gene is TRBJ2-5, the V gene TRBV6-6, with D uncertain. The J call is in doubt because the DNA end fits TRBJ2-7 better. The CDR3 spans 11 residues. The germline CDR1 and CDR2 sequences are MNHNY and SVGAGI (reference sequence). CDR3 in DNA: TGTGCCAGCAGTTTGCTCTACGAGCAGTACTTC. Protein product: CASSLLYEQYF.

The V gene is TRBV6-1, the J gene TRBJ2-1, with unresolved D. Trimming left V 2 bases short and J 12 bases short, with 8 bases between. CDR1 and CDR2 (germline): MNHNS, SASEGT. The CDR3 spans 11 residues. The CDR3 bases are TGTGCCAGCAGTGAAATGGTCGGGCAGTTCTTC. Its protein product is CASSEMVGQFF.

The chain uses TRBV19 and TRBJ2-1; 9 nucleotides align to TRBD2. Germline loops: CDR1 LNHDA, CDR2 SQIVND (reference sequence). Trimming took 5 bases from V and 7 from J; bases not matched to a gene: 12. The CDR3 totals 16 residues. The CDR3 reads CASSLGTSRRINEQFF. DNA for the CDR3: TGTGCCAGTAGTCTCGGGACTAGCCGGAGGATTAATGAGCAGTTCTTC.

The rearrangement joins TRBV2 to TRBJ1-2; 9 bases map to TRBD1. Trimming removed 6 bases from V and 8 bases from J; junction bases left unmatched: 7. This CDR3 region has 13 residues. CDR1 and CDR2 (germline): SNHLY, FYNNEI. The CDR3 sequence: CASSIGQGLGYTF. CDR3 nucleotide sequence: TGTGCCAGCAGCATCGGACAGGGGTTGGGCTACACCTTC.

V usage is TRBV21-1 and J usage is TRBJ1-2; the table assigns TRBD1, which was not confirmed against the DNA. TRBV21-1 is an annotated pseudogene. The CDR3 sequence is 17 residues long. For the CDR3, the DNA is TGTGCCAGCAGCAAAAGGGTCAGGACAGCCAGTTATGGAGGCTACACCTTC. Translating it yields CASSKRVRTASYGGYTF.

The table lists this clone with a few counts. The V gene is TRBV6-1, the J gene TRBJ1-2, with TRBD1 matching over 10 bases. Unmatched junction bases numbered 12, after V lost 7 bases and J lost 7 bases. The V gene's germline CDR1 is MNHNS and CDR2 SASEGT. The CDR3 has 15 amino acids. The CDR3 spells CASTLGQGFVGGYTF. CDR3 coding DNA: TGTGCCAGCACCCTGGGACAGGGGTTTGTTGGTGGCTACACCTTC.

The chain recombines TRBV28 with TRBJ2-7; no definite D call. From germline, CDR1 is MDHEN and CDR2 SYDVKM. The CDR3 spans 16 residues. Trimming removed 4 bases from V and 4 bases from J, with 20 bases in between. CDR3 region: CASSYPRMSGLYEQYF. The CDR3 nucleotides read TGTGCCAGCAGTTACCCGCGTATGTCTGGTCTTTACGAGCAGTACTTC. Full variable domain (outside the CDR3, taken from reference TRBV28 and TRBJ2-7): DVKVTQSSRYLVKRTGEKVFLECVQDMDHENMFWYRQDPGLGLRLIYFSYDVKMKEKGDIPEGYSVSREKKERFSLILESASTNQTSMYLCASSYPRMSGLYEQYFGPGTRLTVT.

The V and J genes are TRBV2 and TRBJ1-2; 7 nucleotides match TRBD1. From germline, CDR1 is SNHLY and CDR2 FYNNEI. This CDR3 is built from 14 residues. Trimming at V came to 5 bases and at J to 1 base, leaving 4 bases not matched to a gene. CDR3 bases: TGTGCCAGCAGTCGGGACAGACATAACTATGGCTACACCTTC. As protein: CASSRDRHNYGYTF.

The genes are TRBV9 and TRBJ1-1; 9 bases are shared with TRBD1. Trimming at V came to 3 bases and at J to 11 bases, leaving 5 bases not matched to a gene. The CDR3 is 12 amino acids. The V gene's germline CDR1 is SGDLS and CDR2 YYNGEE. DNA of the CDR3: TGTGCCAGCAGCGCACAGGGGGCCGCGGCTTTCTTT. Its protein is CASSAQGAAAFF. Combining the CDR3 with reference TRBV9 and TRBJ1-1 gives the whole variable domain DSGVTQTPKHLITATGQRVTLRCSPRSGDLSVYWYQQSLDQGLQFLIQYYNGEERAKGNILERFSAQQFPDLHSELNLSSLELGDSALYFCASSAQGAAAFFGQGTRLTVV.

The chain recombines TRBV7-9 with TRBJ2-1; D perhaps matches TRBD1 (5 bases). CDR3 size: 15 residues. CDR1 SEHNR and CDR2 FQNEAQ come from the germline V gene (reference sequence). V lost 5 bases, J lost 10 bases, and 21 bases lay in between. The CDR3 here is CASSPPAQGPGEQFF. The CDR3 DNA follows: TGTGCCAGCAGCCCCCCAGCGCAGGGTCCTGGCGAGCAGTTCTTC.